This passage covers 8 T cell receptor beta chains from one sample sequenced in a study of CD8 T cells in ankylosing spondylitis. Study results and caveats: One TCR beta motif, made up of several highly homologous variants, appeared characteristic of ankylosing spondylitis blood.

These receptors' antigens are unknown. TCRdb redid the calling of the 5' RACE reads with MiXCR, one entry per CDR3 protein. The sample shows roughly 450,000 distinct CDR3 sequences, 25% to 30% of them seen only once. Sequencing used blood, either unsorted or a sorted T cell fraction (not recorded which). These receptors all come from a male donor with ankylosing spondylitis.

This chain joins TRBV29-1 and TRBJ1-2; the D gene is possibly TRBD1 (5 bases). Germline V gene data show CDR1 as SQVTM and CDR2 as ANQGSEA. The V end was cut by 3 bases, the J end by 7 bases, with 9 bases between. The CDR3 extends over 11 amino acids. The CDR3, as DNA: TGCAGCGTTGACGGGGGATCTGGCTACACCTTC. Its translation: CSVDGGSGYTF.

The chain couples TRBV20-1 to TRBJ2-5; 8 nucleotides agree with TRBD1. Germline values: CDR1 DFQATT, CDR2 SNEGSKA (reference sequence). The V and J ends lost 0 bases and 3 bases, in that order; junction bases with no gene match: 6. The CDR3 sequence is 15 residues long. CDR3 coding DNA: TGCAGTGCTAGAGAACCGGGACAGGCGAAAGAGACCCAGTACTTC. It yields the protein CSAREPGQAKETQYF.

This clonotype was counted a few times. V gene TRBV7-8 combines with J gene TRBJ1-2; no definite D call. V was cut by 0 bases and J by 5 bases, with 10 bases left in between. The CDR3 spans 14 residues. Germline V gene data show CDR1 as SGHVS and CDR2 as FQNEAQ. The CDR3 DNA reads TGTGCCAGCAGCTTAGCGGAGACCAGTTATGGCTACACCTTC. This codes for CASSLAETSYGYTF.

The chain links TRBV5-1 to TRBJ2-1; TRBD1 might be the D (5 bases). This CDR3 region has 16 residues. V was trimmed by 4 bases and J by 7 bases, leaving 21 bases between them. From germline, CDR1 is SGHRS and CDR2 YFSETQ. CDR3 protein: CASSGVGRDALNEQFF. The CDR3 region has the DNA TGCGCCAGCAGCGGGGTGGGCAGGGATGCTTTGAATGAGCAGTTCTTC.

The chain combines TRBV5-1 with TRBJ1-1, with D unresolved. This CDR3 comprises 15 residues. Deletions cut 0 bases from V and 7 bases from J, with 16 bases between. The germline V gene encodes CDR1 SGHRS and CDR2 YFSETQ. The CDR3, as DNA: TGCGCCAGCAGCTTGGGGTTAAGGACGGACGGTGAAGCTTTCTTT. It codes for CASSLGLRTDGEAFF.

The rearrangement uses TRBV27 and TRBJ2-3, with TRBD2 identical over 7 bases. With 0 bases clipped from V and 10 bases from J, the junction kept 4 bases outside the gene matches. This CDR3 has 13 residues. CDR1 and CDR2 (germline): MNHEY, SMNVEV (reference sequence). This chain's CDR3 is CASSLSGGVPQYF. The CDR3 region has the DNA TGTGCCAGCAGTTTATCGGGGGGGGTTCCGCAGTATTTT.

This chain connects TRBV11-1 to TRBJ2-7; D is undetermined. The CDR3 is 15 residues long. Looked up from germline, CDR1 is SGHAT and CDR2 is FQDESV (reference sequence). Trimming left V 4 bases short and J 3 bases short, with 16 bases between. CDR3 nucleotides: TGTGCCAGCAGCTCGTTAGGGTCGGCTAACTACGAGCAGTACTTC. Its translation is CASSSLGSANYEQYF.

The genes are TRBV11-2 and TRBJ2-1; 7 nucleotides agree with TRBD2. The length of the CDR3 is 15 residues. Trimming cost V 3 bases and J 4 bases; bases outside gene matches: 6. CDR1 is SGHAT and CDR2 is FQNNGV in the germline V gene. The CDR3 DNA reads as TGTGCCAGCAGCTTTGGGAGGGGCGCGTACAATGAGCAGTTCTTC. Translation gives CASSFGRGAYNEQFF. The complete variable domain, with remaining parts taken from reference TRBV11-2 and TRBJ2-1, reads EAGVAQSPRYKIIEKRQSVAFWCNPISGHATLYWYQQILGQGPKLLIQFQNNGVVDDSQLPKDRFSAERLKGVDSTLKIQPAKLEDSAVYLCASSFGRGAYNEQFFGPGTRLTVL.